Following are 15 T cell receptor beta chains from one sample sequenced in a study of T cells after somatic rescue of genetic block. The protocol was immunoSEQ multiplex PCR, while the TCRdb copy is restricted to in-frame clones and leaves out a portion. The data show 68,000 or so clones, 92% seen once. Sequenced input: peripheral blood mononuclear cells (PBMCs). Receptors were obtained from a man aged 40-49 years.

The chain joins TRBV7-9 to TRBJ2-7; no clear D. This CDR3 has 12 residues. Germline V gives CDR1 SEHNR, CDR2 FQNEAQ (reference sequence). V was clipped by 4 bases and J by 5 bases, with 9 bases between them. CDR3 DNA: TGTGCCAGCAGCTCCCTGAGCCACGAGCAGTACTTC. Residues: CASSSLSHEQYF.

A single count supports this clone. The rearrangement links TRBV11-2 to TRBJ1-2; 10 nucleotides align to TRBD1. V shed 2 bases, J shed 4 bases, and the junction held 1 base outside the gene matches. CDR1 is SGHAT, CDR2 FQNNGV, per germline. The CDR3 consists of 14 residues. In DNA, the CDR3 is TGTGCCAGCAGCTTAAGGACAGGGGGCTATGGCTACACCTTC. Amino acid sequence: CASSLRTGGYGYTF.

Here the CDR3 reads CASSPGSSYEQYF. The CDR3 region has the DNA TGTGCCAGCAGCCCCGGGAGCTCCTACGAGCAGTACTTC. The V gene is TRBV2, the J gene TRBJ2-7; D perhaps matches TRBD2 (6 bases). The CDR3 is 13 residues long. V lost 6 bases, J lost 0 bases, and 9 bases lay in between. From germline, CDR1 is SNHLY and CDR2 FYNNEI.

This chain uses TRBV4-2 with TRBJ2-5, with 10 positions matching TRBD2. The CDR3 has 16 residues. Germline assignment: CDR1 LGHNA and CDR2 YNFKEQ. With V trimmed by 0 bases and J by 4 bases, 5 bases remained unmatched. CDR3 sequence reads: CASSQDAPSGRETQYF. Written as DNA, the CDR3 is TGTGCCAGCAGCCAAGACGCGCCTAGCGGGAGAGAGACCCAGTACTTC.

V gene TRBV2 combines with J gene TRBJ2-7, with D perhaps being TRBD1 or TRBD2 (7 bases each). This CDR3 has 13 amino acids. Germline V gene lookup returns CDR1 SNHLY and CDR2 FYNNEI. The V end was cut by 6 bases, the J end by 4 bases, with 13 bases between. The CDR3 DNA reads as TGTGCCAGCAGCACAGGGGAGGGATACGAGCAGTACTTC. Amino acids: CASSTGEGYEQYF.

The genes are TRBV11-2 and TRBJ1-2; 10 bases fit TRBD1. The germline V gene has CDR1 SGHAT and CDR2 FQNNGV. The CDR3 sequence is 17 residues long. V trimming: 2 bases; J trimming: 5 bases; junction bases outside the gene matches: 11. DNA of the CDR3: TGTGCCAGCAGCTTATTCGGGACAGGGGCGGAATTTTATGGCTACACCTTC. Its translation is CASSLFGTGAEFYGYTF.

In DNA form, the CDR3 reads TGTGCCAGCAGTTACGGCCCTCGCACAGATACGCAGTATTTT. Amino acid sequence: CASSYGPRTDTQYF. The V call is TRBV6-6, the J call TRBJ2-3, with unresolved D. CDR1 and CDR2 (germline): MNHNY, SVGAGI (reference sequence). Deletions cut 2 bases from V and 1 base from J, with 7 bases between. This CDR3 comprises 14 residues.

The V call is TRBV4-2, the J call TRBJ2-1; 8 nucleotides agree with TRBD2. Per germline, CDR1 LGHNA and CDR2 YNFKEQ. The CDR3 has 14 amino acids. V lost 3 bases and J lost 4; bases outside the gene matches: 2. CDR3 sequence reads: CASSHSGKYNEQFF. The CDR3 bases are TGTGCCAGCAGCCATAGCGGGAAGTACAATGAGCAGTTCTTC.

This chain links TRBV27 with TRBJ2-7, with D possibly TRBD2 on 5 matching bases. Trimming removed 4 bases at V and 6 bases at J, with 16 bases between. The CDR3 covers 14 residues. Germline CDR1 and CDR2: MNHEY and SMNVEV (reference sequence). CDR3 nucleotides: TGTGCCAGCAGTTACCCGCCAGCGGCCCTCGAGCAGTACTTC. Amino acids: CASSYPPAALEQYF.

The V gene is TRBV6-6, the J gene TRBJ2-7, with 12 bases lining up with TRBD2. This CDR3 contains 14 residues. From germline, CDR1 is MNHNY and CDR2 SVGAGI (reference sequence). The trim removed 7 bases at V and 6 bases at J, leaving 7 bases unmatched. This CDR3 reads CASTDLAGGGEQYF. The CDR3 coding sequence is TGTGCCAGCACCGACCTAGCGGGGGGGGGCGAGCAGTACTTC.

This clone was recorded only once. CDR3 loop: CAWSVAQANQPQHF. CDR3 in DNA: TGTGCCTGGAGTGTCGCGCAGGCCAATCAGCCCCAGCATTTT. The chain couples TRBV30 to TRBJ1-5; D not resolved. Deletions cut 0 bases from V and 3 bases from J, with 9 bases between. Per germline, CDR1 GTSNPN and CDR2 SVGIG (reference sequence). The CDR3 runs 14 residues.

The chain has TRBV19 and TRBJ2-5; D may be TRBD2 (5 bases). This CDR3 is 13 amino acids long. Looked up from germline, CDR1 is LNHDA and CDR2 is SQIVND (reference sequence). Trimming pared 1 base from V and 5 bases from J, leaving 8 bases between. CDR3: CASSIGREETQYF. In DNA form, the CDR3 reads TGTGCCAGTAGTATAGGTAGGGAGGAGACCCAGTACTTC.

This clone was seen only once. V and J are TRBV2 and TRBJ1-1; 7 bases match TRBD1. The V segment lost 2 bases and the J segment 4 bases; nucleotides outside the gene matches: 10. The CDR3 has 16 residues. Germline V CDR1 and CDR2: SNHLY, FYNNEI. CDR3 loop: CASSEPDRAGGTEAFF. Written as DNA, the CDR3 is TGTGCCAGCAGTGAACCCGACAGGGCGGGCGGCACTGAAGCTTTCTTT.

J is TRBJ2-1 and V is TRBV19; D gene uncertain. In germline, CDR1 is LNHDA, CDR2 SQIVND (reference sequence). The CDR3 sequence is 11 residues long. V was cut by 6 bases and J by 7 bases, with 7 bases left in between. The CDR3 region has the DNA TGTGCCAGTAGCCTGGTTAATGAGCAGTTCTTC. It encodes CASSLVNEQFF.

J is TRBJ1-4 and V is TRBV18; TRBD1 matches 9 bases. The CDR3 loop spans 16 amino acids. Trimming at V came to 3 bases and at J to 7 bases, leaving 9 bases not matched to a gene. Per germline, CDR1 KGHSH and CDR2 LQKENI. CDR3 nucleotides: TGTGCCAGCTCACCCCTCCCACAGGGGGCGGGTGAAAAACTGTTTTTT. This gives the protein CASSPLPQGAGEKLFF.